This T cell receptor beta chain was recovered during a study of CD8 T cells in ankylosing spondylitis. Study results and limitations: Characteristic, it appeared, of ankylosing spondylitis blood was a TCR beta motif of roughly eight highly homologous variants.

It was by quantitative 5'-RACE with molecular barcodes that TCR beta libraries were made. TCRdb re-called the 5' RACE reads with MiXCR, one entry per CDR3 protein. The sample contains around 230,000 distinct CDR3 sequences, roughly 8.6% of which appear only once. The ends were cut back, 3 bases at V and 2 bases at J, with 11 bases in the middle. The germline V gene has CDR1 SQVTM and CDR2 ANQGSEA. CDR3 length equals 13 residues. This clonotype was seen at least ten times. As yet, its antigen is unknown. The chain is built from TRBV29-1 and TRBJ2-7; possibly TRBD1 for D (5 bases). The sample comprised blood, either unsorted or a sorted T cell fraction (not recorded which). This TCR was sampled from a male donor with ankylosing spondylitis or in good health (not recorded which). The CDR3 here is CSVESDRAYEQYF. The CDR3 DNA reads as TGCAGCGTTGAGAGTGACAGAGCCTACGAGCAGTACTTC.